This T cell receptor (beta chain) was observed in a study of cytomegalovirus exposure and HLA in healthy donors. The length of the CDR3 is 14 residues. Germline assignment: CDR1 MDHEN and CDR2 SYDVKM. The germline V and J ends were trimmed by 5 bases and 1 base, with 11 bases remaining between them. PCR used 60 Vbeta primers and 13 Jbeta primers. Clones were read by immunoSEQ multiplex PCR, and TCRdb kept only the in-frame ones, dropping some. The table shows 55,000 to 80,000 clones, with 65% to 80% occurring only once. Material for sequencing was PBMCs. The J gene is TRBJ1-1, the V gene TRBV28; tentatively, D is TRBD1 (5 bases). The clonotype originates from a woman aged 25 to 39 in good health and CMV-seronegative. This CDR3 reads CASSGVGENTEAFF. For the CDR3, the DNA is TGTGCCAGCAGTGGGGTAGGGGAGAACACTGAAGCTTTCTTT.